Following are 24 T cell receptor beta chains from one sample sequenced in a study of blood T cell repertoires in COVID-19. Sequencing used immunoSEQ multiplex PCR; TCRdb keeps in-frame clones, though not all of them. The top ten clones hold roughly 3.2% of a sample with about 190,000 clones, around 84% of them seen once. Sequenced material: PBMCs or T cells enriched from blood (not recorded which). Receptor source: a woman in her thirties who had recovered from COVID-19.

The chain joins TRBV5-1 to TRBJ1-6, with D possibly TRBD1 on 5 matching bases. Trimming cost V 7 bases and J 0 bases, with 14 bases left between them. CDR3 length: 16 residues. CDR1 is SGHRS, CDR2 YFSETQ, per germline. Written as DNA, the CDR3 is TGCGCCAGCCAACCAACCGGGGGCTCCTATAATTCACCCCTCCACTTT. Its translation is CASQPTGGSYNSPLHF.

The chain is built from TRBV4-2 and TRBJ1-1, with unresolved D. The V end lost 0 bases, the J end lost 11 bases, and 16 bases lay between the germline ends. The germline V gene encodes CDR1 LGHNA and CDR2 YNFKEQ. This CDR3 comprises 14 residues. CDR3: CASSQDKPHQRAFF. CDR3 nucleotide sequence: TGTGCCAGCAGCCAAGATAAACCCCACCAGAGGGCTTTCTTT.

The V and J genes are TRBV19 and TRBJ1-5, with D maybe TRBD1 (5 bases). This CDR3 has 15 amino acids. Germline V gives CDR1 LNHDA, CDR2 SQIVND (reference sequence). Trimming stripped 1 base from V and 0 bases from J, with 7 bases between. CDR3 DNA sequence: TGTGCCAGTAGTATAGGACAGTATAGCAATCAGCCCCAGCATTTT. Amino acids: CASSIGQYSNQPQHF.

The chain joins TRBV28 to TRBJ1-2, with 9 bases identical to TRBD1. Trimming at V came to 7 bases and at J to 4 bases, leaving 10 bases not matched to a gene. CDR1 is MDHEN and CDR2 is SYDVKM in the germline V gene. The CDR3 sequence is 15 residues long. CDR3 DNA sequence: TGTGCCAGCATTAAGACCGGGACAGGGAGCTATGGCTACACCTTC. Protein product: CASIKTGTGSYGYTF.

V usage is TRBV29-1 and J usage is TRBJ1-2, with a possible D match to TRBD1 (6 bases). Germline V gene lookup returns CDR1 SQVTM and CDR2 ANQGSEA. The CDR3 runs to 17 residues. V dropped 0 bases and J dropped 2 bases, with 19 bases sitting between them. CDR3 protein: CSVEDLAGGRWNYGYTF. Written as DNA, the CDR3 is TGCAGCGTTGAAGATCTTGCCGGGGGGCGGTGGAACTATGGCTACACCTTC.

V gene TRBV25-1 combines with J gene TRBJ2-1; 12 bases are shared with TRBD2. The CDR3 runs 17 residues. CDR1 and CDR2 (germline): MGHDK, SYGVNS. Unmatched junction bases numbered 9, after V lost 7 bases and J lost 2 bases. CDR3: CASKKPSGRGTYNEQFF. The CDR3 nucleotides are TGTGCCAGCAAGAAGCCTAGCGGGAGGGGAACCTACAATGAGCAGTTCTTC.

This sequence joins TRBV3-1 (or the pseudogene TRBV3-2) and TRBJ2-1; tentatively, D is TRBD2 (6 bases). Germline-derived CDR1 and CDR2 are LGHDT and YNNKEL (reference sequence). This CDR3 contains 16 residues. V shed 10 bases and J shed 0 bases, with 19 bases lying between them. The CDR3 region is CATSKLGGTSYNEQFF. In nucleotides, the CDR3 is TGTGCCACTTCTAAGTTGGGGGGTACCTCCTACAATGAGCAGTTCTTC.

This rearrangement joins TRBV5-1 to TRBJ2-3; D remains ambiguous. Germline CDR1 reads SGHRS; CDR2 reads YFSETQ. The CDR3 is 11 residues long. The ends were cut back, 4 bases at V and 4 bases at J, with 4 bases in the middle. CDR3 DNA: TGCGCCAGCAGCCTAGCAGATACGCAGTATTTT. It is translated as CASSLADTQYF.

The chain combines TRBV7-9 with TRBJ1-1; no firm D call. The CDR3 has 15 residues. Germline V gene data show CDR1 as SEHNR and CDR2 as FQNEAQ (reference sequence). V was pared by 4 bases and J by 5 bases, with 17 bases between. CDR3 in amino acids: CASSYGWMGGTEAFF. The CDR3 DNA reads TGTGCCAGCAGCTACGGATGGATGGGCGGGACTGAAGCTTTCTTT.

The gene calls are TRBV6-6 and TRBJ1-2; 8 nucleotides line up with TRBD1. With 6 bases clipped from V and 5 bases from J, the junction kept 8 bases outside the gene matches. Germline V gives CDR1 MNHNY, CDR2 SVGAGI (reference sequence). The CDR3 is 14 amino acids. For the CDR3, the DNA is TGTGCCAGCAGGCCAGGGGGCTCGGCTTATGGCTACACCTTC. This gives the protein CASRPGGSAYGYTF.

The CDR3 bases are TGCGCCAGCAGCTTGGATATAGCGGGGGGCCAGGGGGAGACCCAGTACTTC. It specifies CASSLDIAGGQGETQYF. This chain joins TRBV5-1 and TRBJ2-5; 10 bases fit TRBD2. The CDR3 is 17 residues long. Germline CDR1 and CDR2: SGHRS and YFSETQ. V lost 0 bases and J lost 5; bases outside the gene matches: 10. The full variable domain, completed using reference TRBV5-1 and TRBJ2-5, is KAGVTQTPRYLIKTRGQQVTLSCSPISGHRSVSWYQQTPGQGLQFLFEYFSETQRNKGNFPGRFSGRQFSNSRSEMNVSTLELGDSALYLCASSLDIAGGQGETQYFGPGTRLLVL.

This chain joins TRBV5-6 and TRBJ2-7, with D maybe TRBD1 (6 bases). The germline V gene encodes CDR1 SGHDT and CDR2 YYEEEE. Deletions cut 2 bases from V and 0 bases from J, with 12 bases between. This CDR3 spans 15 amino acids. CDR3 coding DNA: TGTGCCAGCAGCTTTTGGGGGCTTGGCTCCTACGAGCAGTACGTC. It yields the protein CASSFWGLGSYEQYV.

This clone was recorded only once. The chain carries TRBV2 and TRBJ1-2, with D perhaps matching TRBD1 (6 bases). Germline V gene data show CDR1 as SNHLY and CDR2 as FYNNEI. The V end lost 5 bases, the J end lost 4 bases, and 11 bases lay between the germline ends. The CDR3 contains 13 residues. The CDR3 bases are TGTGCCAGCAGTCCGGACAGCGTCTATGGCTACACCTTC. Encoded protein: CASSPDSVYGYTF.

J is TRBJ2-5 and V is TRBV7-2; D is perhaps TRBD1 (6 bases). V gave up 0 bases and J gave up 2 bases, with 10 bases separating them. Germline assignment: CDR1 SGHTA and CDR2 FQGNSA. The CDR3 is made up of 15 amino acids. This chain's CDR3 is CASSLARGRQETQYF. The CDR3 DNA follows: TGTGCCAGCAGCTTAGCAAGGGGGAGACAAGAGACCCAGTACTTC.

This chain uses TRBV24-1 with TRBJ2-3, with TRBD1 as a possible D gene (6 bases). The CDR3 is made up of 14 amino acids. CDR1 and CDR2 from the germline V gene are KGHDR and SFDVKD. V lost 5 bases and J 7 bases, leaving 15 bases between the germline ends. CDR3 nucleotide sequence: TGTGCCACCAGTGCTGAGGGGGTTAGAAATACGCAGTATTTT. Translating it yields CATSAEGVRNTQYF.

The chain uses TRBV19 and TRBJ1-2; perhaps TRBD1 as D (5 bases). The CDR3 totals 13 residues. Looked up from germline, CDR1 is LNHDA and CDR2 is SQIVND (reference sequence). With 7 bases removed from V and 6 bases from J, the gap between germline ends came to 15 bases. Here the CDR3 DNA reads TGTGCCAGTACCCTGGGGGGAATGGATGGCTACACCTTC. It is translated as CASTLGGMDGYTF.

CDR3 DNA sequence: TGTGCCAGCAATCCACAGGGGGCAGCTGGAAACACCATATATTTT. Its protein is CASNPQGAAGNTIYF. The gene calls are TRBV6-5 and TRBJ1-3; 9 nucleotides align to TRBD1. The germline V gene has CDR1 MNHEY and CDR2 SVGAGI. The CDR3 contains 15 residues. V shed 7 bases, J shed 2 bases, and the junction held 6 bases outside the gene matches.

This chain connects TRBV6-5 to TRBJ2-1, with D maybe TRBD1 (5 bases). CDR1 and CDR2 from the germline V gene are MNHEY and SVGAGI. With 9 bases removed from V and 4 bases from J, the gap between germline ends came to 10 bases. This CDR3 has 12 residues. In DNA, the CDR3 is TGTGCCAGTACGGACACGTACAATGAGCAGTTCTTC. Translated: CASTDTYNEQFF.

V is TRBV7-8 and J is TRBJ2-5, with D tentatively TRBD2 (6 bases). Between the trimmed V and J ends, which lost 2 bases and 0 bases, there was a span of 13 bases. CDR1 and CDR2 from the germline V gene are SGHVS and FQNEAQ. The CDR3 covers 16 residues. CDR3 DNA sequence: TGTGCCAGCAGCTTATTGCTAGCGACCAACCAAGAGACCCAGTACTTC. Translation gives CASSLLLATNQETQYF.

This rearrangement joins TRBV9 to TRBJ1-4; D ambiguous. V was clipped by 4 bases and J by 0 bases, with 10 bases between them. In germline, CDR1 is SGDLS, CDR2 YYNGEE. The CDR3 runs to 15 residues. The CDR3: CASSPHSSTNEKLFF. The CDR3 DNA is TGTGCCAGCAGCCCTCACAGCTCAACTAATGAAAAACTGTTTTTT.

The chain has TRBV7-9 and TRBJ1-6, with TRBD1 identical over 7 bases. This CDR3 spans 15 amino acids. In germline, CDR1 is SEHNR, CDR2 FQNEAQ (reference sequence). The junction had 6 bases not matched to a gene; V was cut back by 0 bases and J by 10 bases. The CDR3 DNA sequence: TGTGCCAGCAGCTTAGCCGAGGGGGCGAGGTCACCCCTCCACTTT. As protein: CASSLAEGARSPLHF.

The chain employs TRBV25-1 and TRBJ1-5, with TRBD1 as a possible D gene (6 bases). This CDR3 has 16 amino acids. Germline values: CDR1 MGHDK, CDR2 SYGVNS. V lost 5 bases and J lost 0, with 14 bases in between. The CDR3 is CASSSRQDISNQPQHF. The CDR3 region has the DNA TGTGCCAGCAGTTCTCGACAGGACATTAGCAATCAGCCCCAGCATTTT.

This clone has only a few counts. The chain recombines TRBV3-1 (or the pseudogene TRBV3-2) with TRBJ2-3; 8 nucleotides line up with TRBD1. Per germline, CDR1 LGHDT and CDR2 YNNKEL (reference sequence). V lost 4 bases, J lost 2 bases, and 2 bases stayed unmatched. CDR3 length: 14 amino acids. CDR3 DNA sequence: TGTGCCAGCAGCCGACAGGGGATCACAGATACGCAGTATTTT. Protein product: CASSRQGITDTQYF.

The gene calls are TRBV7-8 and TRBJ2-3; the match to TRBD1 covers 10 bases. Germline V lookup: CDR1 SGHVS, CDR2 FQNEAQ. The CDR3 contains 16 residues. Trimming removed 0 bases from V and 5 bases from J; junction bases left unmatched: 5. CDR3 sequence reads: CASSLAGTGEIDTQYF. CDR3 bases: TGTGCCAGCAGCTTAGCTGGGACAGGGGAGATAGATACGCAGTATTTT.